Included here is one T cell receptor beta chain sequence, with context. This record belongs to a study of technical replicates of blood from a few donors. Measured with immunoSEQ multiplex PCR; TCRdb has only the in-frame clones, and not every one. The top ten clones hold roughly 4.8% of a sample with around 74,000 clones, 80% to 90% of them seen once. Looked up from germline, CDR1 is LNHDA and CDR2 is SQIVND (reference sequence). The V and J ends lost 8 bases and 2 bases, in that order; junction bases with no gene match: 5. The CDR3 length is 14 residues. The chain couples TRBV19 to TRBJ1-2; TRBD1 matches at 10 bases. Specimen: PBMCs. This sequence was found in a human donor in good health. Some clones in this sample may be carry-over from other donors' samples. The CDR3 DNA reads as TGTGCCAGTGCGACAGGGGGCAAGAACTATGGCTACACCTTC. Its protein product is CASATGGKNYGYTF.